This T cell receptor (beta chain) originates from a study of Graves' ophthalmopathy and Graves' hyperthyroidism. Amplification of the TCR beta CDR3 regions used RNA transcripts (as template). Following a first-round RT-PCR that used HTBI primers, a second-round multiplex PCR was carried out. TCRdb re-analysed the multiplex PCR reads in MiXCR, keeping a single row per CDR3 protein. This repertoire shows some 750,000 distinct CDR3 sequences, around 40% found once; its top ten account for 44%. The CDR3 length is 15 residues. The germline V gene has CDR1 KGHSH and CDR2 LQKENI. Deletions cut 3 bases from V and 5 bases from J, with 16 bases between. There are a few counts of this clonotype.

The sequenced sample consisted of peripheral blood. This receptor was identified in an adult man with Graves' ophthalmopathy. The V call is TRBV18, the J call TRBJ2-5, with D tentatively TRBD2 (8 bases). Here the CDR3 reads CASSPRQGLGETQYF. The CDR3 DNA follows: TGTGCCAGCTCACCGCGACAGGGACTAGGGGAGACCCAGTACTTC.